This T cell receptor beta chain was documented in a study of radiotherapy plus CTLA-4 blockade in lung cancer. Data came from immunoSEQ multiplex PCR; TCRdb stores just in-frame clones and leaves some out. The sample has about 49,000 clones, 80% to 90% seen once. CDR3 length equals 16 residues. Trimming at V came to 3 bases and at J to 6 bases, leaving 9 bases not matched to a gene. CDR1 and CDR2 (germline): KGHSH, LQKENI. The study treated chemo-refractory metastatic non-small-cell lung cancer patients with focal radiation plus ipilimumab CTLA-4 blockade. This sequence joins TRBV18 and TRBJ2-7; 12 nucleotides align to TRBD2. This specimen consisted of peripheral blood, obtained from a patient treated with radiotherapy plus ipilimumab. This clonotype originated in a human donor with non-small cell lung cancer whose response to radiotherapy plus ipilimumab could not be evaluated. The DNA of the CDR3 is TGTGCCAGCTCACCCGGACTAGCGGGATCGTTCTCCGAGCAGTACTTC. Translated: CASSPGLAGSFSEQYF. Full variable domain (outside the CDR3, taken from reference TRBV18 and TRBJ2-7): NAGVMQNPRHLVRRRGQEARLRCSPMKGHSHVYWYRQLPEEGLKFMVYLQKENIIDESGMPKERFSAEFPKEGPSILRIQQVVRGDSAAYFCASSPGLAGSFSEQYFGPGTRLTVT.